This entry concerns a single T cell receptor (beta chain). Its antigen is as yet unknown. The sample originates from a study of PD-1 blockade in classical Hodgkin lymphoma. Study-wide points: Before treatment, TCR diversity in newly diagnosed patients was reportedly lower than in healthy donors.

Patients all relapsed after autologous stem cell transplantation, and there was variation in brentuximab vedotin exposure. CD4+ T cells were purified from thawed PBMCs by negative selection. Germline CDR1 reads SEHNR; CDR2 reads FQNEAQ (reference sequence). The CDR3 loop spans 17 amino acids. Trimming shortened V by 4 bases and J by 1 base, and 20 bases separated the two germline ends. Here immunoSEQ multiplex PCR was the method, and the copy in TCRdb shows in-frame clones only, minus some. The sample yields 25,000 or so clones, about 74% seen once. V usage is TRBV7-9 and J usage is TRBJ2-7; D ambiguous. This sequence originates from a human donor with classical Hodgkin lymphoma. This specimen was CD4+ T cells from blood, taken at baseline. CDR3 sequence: CASSSGSLGRMSYEQYF. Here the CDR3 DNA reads TGTGCCAGCAGCTCAGGCAGTCTCGGCAGGATGTCCTACGAGCAGTACTTC.